This TCR beta chain was recovered during a study of blood T cell repertoires in COVID-19. At the level of the study: The United States, Italy and Spain supplied acute and convalescent COVID-19 samples. T cells, B-cell-depleted T cells, or PBMCs supplied cDNA or gDNA.

Germline V gives CDR1 WSHSY, CDR2 SAAADI. The V and J ends lost 6 bases and 4 bases, in that order; junction bases with no gene match: 0. This CDR3 comprises 12 residues. Authors' data handling: Amplified reference gene primers provided the basis for estimating nucleated cell counts. Profiled with immunoSEQ multiplex PCR; TCRdb holds only in-frame clones, not every one. D and trimming come from the DNA, and the V and J calls and clone size come from that table. This table has about 270,000 clones, 86% appearing once. This sequence originates from a man in his forties with active or convalescent COVID-19. The genes are TRBV10-2 and TRBJ2-7; TRBD2 agrees at 10 bases. Sample: peripheral blood. Here the CDR3 reads CASRGLAYEQYF. The CDR3 DNA reads as TGCGCCAGCAGGGGACTAGCGTACGAGCAGTACTTC.